The 19 T cell receptor beta chains below come from one sample, sequenced in a study of T cells in Graves' hyperthyroidism and ophthalmopathy. The TCR beta CDR3 regions underwent amplification using RNA transcripts as the source. With the HTBI primer set, the TCR CDR3 went through a first round of RT-PCR. TCRdb re-called the multiplex PCR reads with MiXCR, one entry per CDR3 protein. The data contain 650,000 to 700,000 distinct CDR3 sequences, 15% to 20% of them seen just once; the ten biggest clones take up 15%. The source material was blood. The receptors here all came from a man in his fifties or sixties with Graves' hyperthyroidism.

In its sample, this clonotype was seen many times. The rearrangement links TRBV5-1 to TRBJ1-1; no definite D call. Germline V gene sequence: CDR1 SGHRS, CDR2 YFSETQ. The CDR3 length is 14 residues. V dropped 1 base and J dropped 1 base, with 8 bases sitting between them. CDR3 region: CASSLWAGNTEAFF. The CDR3 bases are TGCGCCAGCAGCTTGTGGGCGGGGAACACTGAAGCTTTCTTT. The complete variable domain, with remaining parts taken from reference TRBV5-1 and TRBJ1-1, reads KAGVTQTPRYLIKTRGQQVTLSCSPISGHRSVSWYQQTPGQGLQFLFEYFSETQRNKGNFPGRFSGRQFSNSRSEMNVSTLELGDSALYLCASSLWAGNTEAFFGQGTRLTVV.

This clonotype has only a few counts. This sequence joins TRBV6-2 or TRBV6-3 and TRBJ2-3, with D hard to call. This CDR3 is built from 12 residues. CDR1 MNHEY and CDR2 SVGEGT come from the germline V gene. V lost 3 bases, J lost 2 bases, and 3 bases lay in between. The DNA of the CDR3 is TGTGCCAGCAGTTATTTCACAGATACGCAGTATTTT. Its protein is CASSYFTDTQYF.

The V gene is TRBV6-1, the J gene TRBJ2-7; no reliable D call. The CDR3 extends over 13 amino acids. With 5 bases removed from V and 3 bases from J, the gap between germline ends came to 11 bases. CDR1 MNHNS and CDR2 SASEGT come from the germline V gene. The CDR3 spells CASSSTDGYEQYF. CDR3 sequence (DNA): TGTGCCAGCAGTTCCACGGACGGCTACGAGCAGTACTTC.

This clonotype was recorded a few times. V gene TRBV4-1 combines with J gene TRBJ2-3; 12 nucleotides agree with TRBD2. Germline CDR1 reads MGHRA; CDR2 reads YSYEKL. Trimming cost V 2 bases and J 4 bases; bases outside gene matches: 7. The length of the CDR3 is 17 residues. DNA of the CDR3: TGCGCCAGCAGCCAAAAGGAACCTAGCGGGAGGGCAGATACGCAGTATTTT. It translates to CASSQKEPSGRADTQYF.

This clonotype was seen only a few times. The J gene is TRBJ1-4, the V gene TRBV20-1; D gene uncertain. Trimming stripped 3 bases from V and 0 bases from J, with 5 bases between. CDR1 and CDR2 from the germline V gene are DFQATT and SNEGSKA (reference sequence). The length of the CDR3 is 13 residues. The chain's CDR3 is CSARLATNEKLFF. The CDR3 DNA follows: TGCAGTGCTAGGCTTGCAACTAATGAAAAACTGTTTTTT.

This clonotype was seen repeatedly, ten times or more. J is TRBJ1-2 and V is TRBV11-2, with TRBD1 matching over 7 bases. This CDR3 has 15 residues. Trimming took 5 bases from V and 7 from J; bases not matched to a gene: 13. Germline V CDR1 and CDR2: SGHAT, FQNNGV. The CDR3 bases are TGTGCCAGCAGCCCTTTCCGACAGGGCCGGTCTGGCTACACCTTC. This encodes CASSPFRQGRSGYTF.

This clonotype occurred a few times. V usage is TRBV12-3 or TRBV12-4 and J usage is TRBJ2-3, with 8 nucleotides matching TRBD2. The CDR3 has 15 amino acids. Trimming took 2 bases from V and 5 from J; bases not matched to a gene: 6. The CDR3 bases are TGTGCCAGCAGTTTACCGAGCGGGAGAGAAGATACGCAGTATTTT. It specifies CASSLPSGREDTQYF.

Many counts were recorded for this clonotype. The chain recombines TRBV5-1 with TRBJ2-1; TRBD1 agrees at 9 bases. This CDR3 contains 16 residues. The ends lost 4 bases at V and 4 bases at J; junction bases unmatched: 9. CDR1 and CDR2 from the germline V gene are SGHRS and YFSETQ. Written as DNA, the CDR3 is TGCGCCAGCAGCACCTTCACCGGGACAGGGTACAATGAGCAGTTCTTC. As protein: CASSTFTGTGYNEQFF. The complete variable domain, with remaining parts taken from reference TRBV5-1 and TRBJ2-1, reads KAGVTQTPRYLIKTRGQQVTLSCSPISGHRSVSWYQQTPGQGLQFLFEYFSETQRNKGNFPGRFSGRQFSNSRSEMNVSTLELGDSALYLCASSTFTGTGYNEQFFGPGTRLTVL.

This clonotype was detected ten times or more. The V gene is TRBV27, the J gene TRBJ2-3; D gene uncertain. Germline V lookup: CDR1 MNHEY, CDR2 SMNVEV (reference sequence). The CDR3 is 12 amino acids. Trimming removed 4 bases at V and 4 bases at J, with 6 bases between. CDR3 bases: TGTGCCAGCAGTTCCGCATCAGATACGCAGTATTTT. Its protein is CASSSASDTQYF.

This clonotype was detected ten times or more. J is TRBJ2-5 and V is TRBV7-2; D possibly corresponds to TRBD1 (6 bases). The CDR3 has 16 residues. Deletions cut 7 bases from V and 4 bases from J, with 22 bases between. Germline CDR1 SGHTA, CDR2 FQGNSA. The CDR3 DNA sequence: TGTGCCAGCACTGTCCTGGCTATAACCAGGGGAGAGACCCAGTACTTC. As protein: CASTVLAITRGETQYF.

CDR3 region: CASSPEQGPLSGNTIYF. CDR3 DNA sequence: TGTGCCAGCTCACCAGAGCAGGGACCTCTCTCTGGAAACACCATATATTTT. The chain carries TRBV18 and TRBJ1-3, with D possibly TRBD1 on 5 matching bases. V was clipped by 2 bases and J by 0 bases, with 14 bases between them. Germline CDR1 and CDR2: KGHSH and LQKENI. CDR3 length: 17 amino acids.

This clonotype was detected ten times or more. The genes are TRBV20-1 and TRBJ2-7; 8 bases fit TRBD1. Germline CDR1 DFQATT, CDR2 SNEGSKA (reference sequence). This CDR3 has 14 residues. V dropped 6 bases and J dropped 4; count of bases not matched to a gene: 11. As DNA, the CDR3 is TGCAGTGCCCTCCTCCAGGGGGCAATATACGAGCAGTACTTC. It codes for CSALLQGAIYEQYF.

This rearrangement joins TRBV11-2 to TRBJ1-2; D not resolved. Trimming pared 7 bases from V and 7 bases from J, leaving 25 bases between. Per the germline V gene, CDR1 is SGHAT and CDR2 is FQNNGV. The CDR3 loop spans 16 amino acids. The CDR3 bases are TGTGCCAGCACCTCCCTCCGCGGCACCCCCGGAGGTGGCTACACCTTC. Protein sequence: CASTSLRGTPGGGYTF. The variable domain in full, with the rest retrieved from reference TRBV11-2 and TRBJ1-2, is EAGVAQSPRYKIIEKRQSVAFWCNPISGHATLYWYQQILGQGPKLLIQFQNNGVVDDSQLPKDRFSAERLKGVDSTLKIQPAKLEDSAVYLCASTSLRGTPGGGYTFGSGTRLTVV.

This clonotype was picked up many times. This chain joins TRBV7-2 and TRBJ1-1; possible D gene TRBD1, 5 bases. V dropped 4 bases and J dropped 4 bases, with 10 bases sitting between them. CDR3 size: 13 residues. Germline CDR1 reads SGHTA; CDR2 reads FQGNSA. CDR3 DNA: TGTGCCAGCAGCTCCCGAAGGGGCACTGAAGCTTTCTTT. Protein sequence: CASSSRRGTEAFF.

Many counts were recorded for this clonotype. The chain uses TRBV15 and TRBJ2-1; the match to TRBD2 covers 9 bases. CDR3 size: 19 residues. With 2 bases clipped from V and 0 bases from J, the junction kept 11 bases outside the gene matches. In germline, CDR1 is LNHNV, CDR2 YYDKDF (reference sequence). The chain's CDR3 is CATSRSGVAGVSSYNEQFF. In DNA form, the CDR3 reads TGTGCCACCAGCAGATCCGGTGTAGCGGGAGTGAGCTCCTACAATGAGCAGTTCTTC.

V usage is TRBV7-8 and J usage is TRBJ2-7; unclear D gene. V lost 1 base and J 3 bases, leaving 10 bases between the germline ends. Per germline, CDR1 SGHVS and CDR2 FQNEAQ. The length of the CDR3 is 14 residues. CDR3 region: CASSLEALFYEQYF. DNA for the CDR3: TGTGCCAGCAGCTTAGAAGCACTGTTCTACGAGCAGTACTTC.

V usage is TRBV28 and J usage is TRBJ1-1, with 9 bases that match TRBD1. This CDR3 contains 13 residues. The V and J ends lost 7 bases and 6 bases, in that order; junction bases with no gene match: 6. Germline CDR1 reads MDHEN; CDR2 reads SYDVKM. CDR3 protein: CASIQTGGPEAFF. CDR3 nucleotides: TGTGCCAGCATACAGACAGGGGGTCCTGAAGCTTTCTTT.

This clonotype was counted at least ten times. The chain has TRBV30 and TRBJ1-4; 9 bases match TRBD1. V was pared by 3 bases and J by 8 bases, with 7 bases of the junction left unmatched. Germline CDR1 GTSNPN, CDR2 SVGIG (reference sequence). There are 14 residues in the CDR3. The CDR3 DNA follows: TGTGCCTGGAGATTCGGGACAGGGACCGAAAAACTGTTTTTT. Protein: CAWRFGTGTEKLFF.

This clonotype was detected ten times or more. V and J are TRBV20-1 and TRBJ2-2; the D is unclear. The germline V gene encodes CDR1 DFQATT and CDR2 SNEGSKA (reference sequence). The CDR3 sequence is 17 residues long. V shed 0 bases and J shed 4 bases, with 18 bases lying between them. CDR3 loop: CSARDAMRERSTGELFF. In DNA, the CDR3 is TGCAGTGCTAGAGATGCGATGCGAGAGCGATCCACCGGGGAGCTGTTTTTT.